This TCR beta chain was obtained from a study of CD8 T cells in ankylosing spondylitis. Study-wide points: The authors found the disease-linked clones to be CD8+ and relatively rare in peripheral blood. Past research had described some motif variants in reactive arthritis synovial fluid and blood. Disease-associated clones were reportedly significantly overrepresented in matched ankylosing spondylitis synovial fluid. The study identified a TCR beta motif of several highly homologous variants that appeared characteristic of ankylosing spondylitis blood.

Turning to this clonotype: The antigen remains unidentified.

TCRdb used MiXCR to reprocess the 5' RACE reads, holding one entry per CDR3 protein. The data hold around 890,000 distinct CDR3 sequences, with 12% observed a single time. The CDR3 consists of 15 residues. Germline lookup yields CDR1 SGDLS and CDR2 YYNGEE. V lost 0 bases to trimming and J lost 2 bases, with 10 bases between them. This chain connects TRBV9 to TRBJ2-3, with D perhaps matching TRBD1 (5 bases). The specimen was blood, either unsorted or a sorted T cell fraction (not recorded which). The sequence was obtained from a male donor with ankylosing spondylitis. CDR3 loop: CASSVDVRATDTQYF. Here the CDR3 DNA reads TGTGCCAGCAGCGTAGATGTCAGGGCCACAGATACGCAGTATTTT.